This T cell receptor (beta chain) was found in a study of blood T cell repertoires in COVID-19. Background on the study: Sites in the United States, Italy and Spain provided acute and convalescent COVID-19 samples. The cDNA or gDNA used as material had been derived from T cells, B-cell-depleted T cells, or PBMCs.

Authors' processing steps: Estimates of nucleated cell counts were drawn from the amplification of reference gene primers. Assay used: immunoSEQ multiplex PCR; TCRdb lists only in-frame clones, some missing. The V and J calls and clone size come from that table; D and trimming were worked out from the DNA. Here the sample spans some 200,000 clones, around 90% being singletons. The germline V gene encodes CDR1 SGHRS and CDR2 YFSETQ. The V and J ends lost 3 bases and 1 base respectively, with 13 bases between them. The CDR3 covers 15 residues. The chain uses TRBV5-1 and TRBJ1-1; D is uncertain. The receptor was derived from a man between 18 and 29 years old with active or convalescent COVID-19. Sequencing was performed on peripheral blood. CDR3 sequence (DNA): TGCGCCAGCAGCTCATCCCACGGGAGGAACACTGAAGCTTTCTTT. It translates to CASSSSHGRNTEAFF.